This TCR beta chain was retrieved from a study of blood T cell repertoires in COVID-19. Clones were sequenced by immunoSEQ multiplex PCR, and TCRdb holds only the in-frame ones, with some missing. The sample comprises approximately 250,000 clones, roughly four fifths of which are singletons, and about 4% rests with the top ten. The CDR3 spans 15 residues. CDR1 is SGHAT and CDR2 is FQNNGV in the germline V gene. Losses at the gene ends were 6 bases for V and 0 bases for J; bases not matched to a gene: 4. This receptor was obtained from a man over 45 with acute or convalescent COVID-19. Sequencing was carried out using peripheral blood. The chain joins TRBV11-2 to TRBJ2-1, with TRBD2 matching 8 bases. CDR3 coding DNA: TGTGCCAGCAGTACTAGCGGAAGCTCCTACAATGAGCAGTTCTTC. This translates into CASSTSGSSYNEQFF.